This passage covers 7 T cell receptor beta chains from one sample sequenced in a study of OX40 agonist ivuxolimab in advanced cancers. The table came from immunoSEQ multiplex PCR; TCRdb's copy has only in-frame clones and leaves some out. The sample holds around 62,000 clones; around 87% are singletons and the top ten take approximately 0.4%. The material sequenced was CD4+ or CD8+ T cells sorted from blood, taken in a trial of the OX40 agonist ivuxolimab. The receptors come from an adult with an advanced solid tumor such as melanoma, head and neck, liver or kidney cancer.

The chain joins TRBV5-4 to TRBJ1-3, with no clear D. Germline assignment: CDR1 SGHNT and CDR2 YYREEE (reference sequence). The CDR3 loop spans 15 amino acids. Trimming cost V 6 bases and J 4 bases, with 17 bases left between them. This CDR3 reads CASTLGMGSGNTIYF. The CDR3 region has the DNA TGTGCCAGCACCCTGGGGATGGGGTCCGGAAACACCATATATTTT.

The chain carries TRBV30 and TRBJ2-7; D is perhaps TRBD1 or TRBD2 (5 bases each). Trimming took 1 base from V and 7 from J, leaving 20 bases between them. CDR1 is GTSNPN, CDR2 SVGIG, per germline (reference sequence). This CDR3 region has 15 residues. The CDR3 is CAWSGRLGVFGEQYF. As DNA, the CDR3 is TGTGCCTGGAGTGGCCGTTTGGGGGTATTTGGAGAGCAGTACTTC.

CDR3 loop: CASSLATGGYGYTF. The CDR3 DNA sequence: TGTGCCAGCAGCTTAGCGACAGGGGGATATGGCTACACCTTC. This chain connects TRBV7-6 to TRBJ1-2; 9 positions agree with TRBD1. Trimming at V came to 0 bases and at J to 5 bases, leaving 1 base not matched to a gene. This CDR3 contains 14 residues. Germline assignment: CDR1 SGHVS and CDR2 FNYEAQ.

The genes are TRBV6-4 and TRBJ1-5, with D possibly being TRBD1 (5 bases). Trimming left V 4 bases short and J 0 bases short, with 10 bases between. Germline assignment: CDR1 MRHNA and CDR2 SNTAGT. This CDR3 is 15 amino acids long. The CDR3 region is CASSVDSNSNQPQHF. The CDR3 DNA is TGTGCCAGCAGTGTTGACAGCAATAGCAATCAGCCCCAGCATTTT.

The V call is TRBV18, the J call TRBJ2-1, with 10 bases matching TRBD2. This CDR3 has 16 amino acids. Germline CDR1 KGHSH, CDR2 LQKENI. After removal of 5 bases from V and 4 bases from J, the junction contained 8 bases not matched to a gene. The DNA for the CDR3 is TGTGCCAGCTCAACGCGGACTAGCGGATCATACAATGAGCAGTTCTTC. Its protein is CASSTRTSGSYNEQFF.

The chain is built from TRBV18 and TRBJ1-5, with 10 bases matching TRBD1. Germline V gene sequence: CDR1 KGHSH, CDR2 LQKENI. CDR3 length: 19 amino acids. After removal of 1 base from V and 0 bases from J, the junction contained 9 bases not matched to a gene. DNA of the CDR3: TGTGCCAGCTCACCACGGGGACAGGGGTTCGGGGTTAGCAATCAGCCCCAGCATTTT. Translated: CASSPRGQGFGVSNQPQHF.

The chain links TRBV5-4 to TRBJ2-1; 8 nucleotides align to TRBD1. V was clipped by 4 bases and J by 3 bases; unmatched bases: 6. This CDR3 contains 15 residues. Germline CDR1 is SGHNT and CDR2 is YYREEE (reference sequence). The CDR3 here is CASSLGQAGYNEQFF. The CDR3 DNA sequence: TGTGCCAGCAGCCTGGGACAGGCCGGCTACAATGAGCAGTTCTTC.